This T cell receptor beta chain was retrieved from a study of response to subunit inactivated influenza vaccine. General study findings and limits: The authors put forward the suggestion that each seasonal influenza vaccination may bring in only a limited number of new T cells.

There are 17 residues in the CDR3. Losses at the gene ends were 1 base for V and 1 base for J; bases not matched to a gene: 6. Per germline, CDR1 SGHVS and CDR2 FQNEAQ. TCRdb reprocessed the RT-PCR reads via MiXCR and lists one record per CDR3 protein. The sample has fewer than 750,000 distinct CDR3 sequences, 14% seen once. In its sample, this clonotype was seen a few times. What it binds is not known. The source material was PBMCs from blood, sampled approximately 12 days after vaccination. The source of this sequence is a man aged 50 to 60 who received an inactivated influenza vaccine. The V call is TRBV7-8, the J call TRBJ2-2; 7 bases agree with TRBD2. The chain's CDR3 is CASSLDGWGGNTGELFF. In DNA, the CDR3 is TGTGCCAGCAGCTTAGACGGGTGGGGGGGGAACACCGGGGAGCTGTTTTTT.